This record concerns one T cell receptor beta chain sequence. Its antigen is unknown. This record belongs to a study of identical twins. Study-wide findings and caveats: The same donors were not followed; conclusions instead depended on cross-sectional statistical analysis. Compared with unrelated sharing, twin-shared out-of-frame alpha sequences had more low-probability sequences. While abundant cord blood beta clonotypes carried fewer insertions, memory repertoires showed no such pattern.

J was trimmed by 2 bases and V by 0 bases; bases with no gene match: 12. CDR1 MNHEY and CDR2 SVGEGT come from the germline V gene. The CDR3 has 20 amino acids. TCRdb re-analysed the 5' RACE reads in MiXCR, keeping a single row per CDR3 protein. The sample includes approximately 300,000 distinct CDR3 sequences, more than 8% of them seen just once. The sample also formed part of further work on yellow fever vaccine responses in identical twins.

The receptor comes from a young woman in good health. The chain joins TRBV6-2 or TRBV6-3 to TRBJ2-3; 12 nucleotides align to TRBD2. Sequenced sample: CD8+ T cells sorted from blood. The CDR3 sequence: CASSYSLAGGPPIDTDTQYF. In DNA, the CDR3 is TGTGCCAGCAGTTACTCTCTAGCGGGAGGGCCGCCCATTGACACAGATACGCAGTATTTT.